This TCR beta chain was observed in a study of OX40 agonist ivuxolimab in advanced cancers. Study-level results: At doses 0.1 to 3.0 mg/kg, CD4+ and CD8+ clones expanded.

Germline CDR1 SGHNT, CDR2 YYREEE (reference sequence). This CDR3 is built from 14 residues. V shed 1 base and J shed 2 bases, with 9 bases lying between them. A word on this clone: Its antigen is unidentified.

Method: immunoSEQ multiplex PCR; TCRdb's copy keeps in-frame clones and lacks some. Here the sample spans over 15,000 clones, around 85% being singletons. Patients had blood sampled at baseline and again on cycle 4 day 1 and cycle 7 day 1. The chain is built from TRBV5-4 and TRBJ1-1; D gene ambiguous. The clonotype comes from an adult with an advanced solid tumor such as melanoma, head and neck, liver or kidney cancer. This material consisted of CD4+ or CD8+ T cells sorted from blood, taken in a trial of the OX40 agonist ivuxolimab. CDR3 sequence reads: CASSLRSPNTEAFF. The CDR3 DNA follows: TGTGCCAGCAGCTTGAGGAGTCCCAACACTGAAGCTTTCTTT.